The 17 T cell receptor beta chains below all came from one sample that was sequenced in a study of early T cells in non-severe SARS-CoV-2 infection. TCRdb itself ran the 5' RACE reads through MiXCR, one entry per CDR3 protein. The sample lists 35,000 to 50,000 distinct CDR3 sequences, roughly 6% occurring once. The sequencing used whole blood, collected at baseline. Source of these receptors: an adult who was a healthcare worker with PCR-confirmed SARS-CoV-2 infection or an uninfected control (not recorded which).

Many counts were recorded for this clonotype. The chain has TRBV6-5 and TRBJ2-6; no clear D. Trimming removed 0 bases at V and 0 bases at J, with 6 bases between. There are 16 residues in the CDR3. Germline V gives CDR1 MNHEY, CDR2 SVGAGI. The CDR3 DNA reads as TGTGCCAGCAGTTACTCGTCCACCTCTGGGGCCAACGTCCTGACTTTC. Amino acids: CASSYSSTSGANVLTF.

Ten or more counts support this clonotype. This chain connects TRBV5-1 to TRBJ2-3, with 11 bases lining up with TRBD2. CDR3 size: 17 residues. Germline V gives CDR1 SGHRS, CDR2 YFSETQ. V dropped 0 bases and J dropped 2; count of bases not matched to a gene: 5. As DNA, the CDR3 is TGCGCCAGCAGCTTGGTTGGGACTAGCGGTTACACAGATACGCAGTATTTT. As protein: CASSLVGTSGYTDTQYF.

This rearrangement joins TRBV12-3 or TRBV12-4 to TRBJ1-3, with D perhaps TRBD1 (5 bases). The CDR3 spans 16 residues. V was cut by 3 bases and J by 4 bases, with 16 bases left in between. The CDR3 is CASSFDQGPIGNTIYF. CDR3 in DNA: TGTGCCAGCAGTTTCGATCAGGGCCCCATAGGAAACACCATATATTTT.

In its sample, this clonotype was seen many times. The V call is TRBV7-7, the J call TRBJ2-5; the D is unclear. V lost 11 bases, J lost 2 bases, and 15 bases lay in between. In germline, CDR1 is SSHAT, CDR2 FNYEAQ (reference sequence). The CDR3 contains 13 residues. The CDR3 DNA sequence: TGTGCCTCGTCGGGCGGTAGGCAAGAGACCCAGTACTTC. As protein: CASSGGRQETQYF. Variable domain in full (rest from reference TRBV7-7 and TRBJ2-5): GAGVSQSPRYKVTKRGQDVTLRCDPISSHATLYWYQQALGQGPEFLTYFNYEAQPDKSGLPSDRFSAERPEGSISTLTIQRTEQRDSAMYRCASSGGRQETQYFGPGTRLLVL.

This clonotype was seen many times. The CDR3 DNA is TGTGCCAGCAGCTTTCCGAAAAAGACTAGCGGGGGCTATGAGCAGTTCTTC. Its protein is CASSFPKKTSGGYEQFF. The chain has TRBV7-8 and TRBJ2-1; the match to TRBD2 covers 12 bases. The CDR3 contains 17 residues. Germline loops: CDR1 SGHVS, CDR2 FQNEAQ. Trimming took 3 bases from V and 8 from J; bases not matched to a gene: 11.

This clonotype was counted at least ten times. This sequence joins TRBV20-1 and TRBJ1-4; D is unresolved. The CDR3 loop spans 14 amino acids. V was pared by 3 bases and J by 0 bases, with 8 bases between. Germline CDR1 is DFQATT and CDR2 is SNEGSKA (reference sequence). The CDR3 here is CSARQDSTNEKLFF. CDR3 nucleotide sequence: TGCAGTGCTAGGCAGGATTCAACTAATGAAAAACTGTTTTTT.

The table lists this clonotype with many counts. The J gene is TRBJ2-7, the V gene TRBV5-4; 10 bases agree with TRBD2. The CDR3 extends over 18 amino acids. Germline V CDR1 and CDR2: SGHNT, YYREEE (reference sequence). The V gene end was trimmed by 5 bases and the J gene end by 2 bases; junction bases not matched to a gene: 16. The chain's CDR3 is CASRDWASGGRKTYEQYF. The CDR3 nucleotides are TGTGCCAGCAGGGATTGGGCTAGCGGGGGCCGTAAAACCTACGAGCAGTACTTC.

This clonotype was counted at least ten times. V gene TRBV5-5 combines with J gene TRBJ2-3, with TRBD2 matching over 9 bases. The CDR3 totals 18 residues. The V gene end was trimmed by 4 bases and the J gene end by 3 bases; junction bases not matched to a gene: 15. Per germline, CDR1 SGHKS and CDR2 YYEKEE (reference sequence). The CDR3 loop reads CASSLFGAGGRKTDTQYF. As DNA, the CDR3 is TGTGCCAGCAGCCTTTTCGGGGCGGGAGGGCGTAAGACAGATACGCAGTATTTT.

The sample holds a few counts of this clonotype. J is TRBJ2-7 and V is TRBV6-2 or TRBV6-3; 9 bases fit TRBD1. The CDR3 covers 16 residues. The germline gives CDR1 MNHEY, CDR2 SVGEGT. V lost 0 bases to trimming and J lost 3 bases; unmatched junction nucleotides: 6. CDR3 in amino acids: CASSYSPGTGNYEQYF. CDR3 bases: TGTGCCAGCAGTTACTCCCCCGGGACAGGGAACTACGAGCAGTACTTC.

The table lists this clonotype with a few counts. This chain connects TRBV30 to TRBJ2-5; D gene ambiguous. The CDR3 length is 14 residues. The V gene's germline CDR1 is GTSNPN and CDR2 SVGIG (reference sequence). V was shortened by 0 bases and J by 5 bases, with 13 bases between the two germline ends. CDR3 region: CAWSVKSPMETQYF. In nucleotides, the CDR3 is TGTGCCTGGAGTGTTAAGTCTCCTATGGAGACCCAGTACTTC.

Many counts were recorded for this clonotype. The V gene is TRBV6-6, the J gene TRBJ2-3, with 10 bases fitting TRBD2. This CDR3 has 15 amino acids. Germline V gives CDR1 MNHNY, CDR2 SVGAGI (reference sequence). After removal of 7 bases from V and 2 bases from J, the junction contained 6 bases not matched to a gene. Here the CDR3 DNA reads TGTGCCAGCAACCCTAGCGGGGGTCCCACAGATACGCAGTATTTT. This encodes CASNPSGGPTDTQYF.

This clonotype was seen a handful of times. The chain combines TRBV5-1 with TRBJ2-3; TRBD1 agrees at 8 bases. Looked up from germline, CDR1 is SGHRS and CDR2 is YFSETQ. The CDR3 consists of 15 residues. The J segment lost 5 bases and the V segment lost 7 bases, leaving 12 bases of the junction unmatched. The CDR3 region has the DNA TGCGCCAGCGGAGGGACAGGAGTCCGGGGAGATACGCAGTATTTT. Translation: CASGGTGVRGDTQYF.

This clonotype was detected ten times or more. The chain uses TRBV4-1 and TRBJ1-3; D is uncertain. Germline loops: CDR1 MGHRA, CDR2 YSYEKL. Trimming shortened V by 4 bases and J by 3 bases, and 16 bases separated the two germline ends. The CDR3 is 16 residues long. CDR3: CASSLVWGGSGNTIYF. Here the CDR3 DNA reads TGCGCCAGCAGCCTGGTGTGGGGAGGGAGTGGAAACACCATATATTTT.

This clonotype was recorded many times. The rearrangement uses TRBV19 and TRBJ2-3; 11 positions match TRBD2. CDR3 size: 13 residues. The germline gives CDR1 LNHDA, CDR2 SQIVND (reference sequence). With 10 bases clipped from V and 3 bases from J, the junction kept 3 bases outside the gene matches. CDR3 coding DNA: TGTGCCACCAGACTAGCGGGGACAGATACGCAGTATTTT. Encoded protein: CATRLAGTDTQYF.

This clonotype showed up just a few times. The chain has TRBV4-1 and TRBJ1-1; TRBD1 aligns across 9 bases. V lost 2 bases, J lost 5 bases, and 3 bases stayed unmatched. Looked up from germline, CDR1 is MGHRA and CDR2 is YSYEKL. This CDR3 comprises 14 residues. Here the CDR3 reads CASSQRTGETEAFF. The CDR3 DNA follows: TGCGCCAGCAGCCAACGGACAGGGGAAACTGAAGCTTTCTTT.

This clonotype was detected ten times or more. V usage is TRBV5-6 and J usage is TRBJ1-1; 9 positions match TRBD1. Germline CDR1 reads SGHDT; CDR2 reads YYEEEE. The CDR3 totals 16 residues. V dropped 2 bases and J dropped 4; count of bases not matched to a gene: 9. CDR3 in DNA: TGTGCCAGCAGCTTTAACATGGGACAGGGCGGCACTGAAGCTTTCTTT. Translating it yields CASSFNMGQGGTEAFF.

In this sample, this clonotype turned up many times. DNA for the CDR3: TGTGCCAGCAGCTCCCGACTCCCAGATACGCAGTATTTT. It codes for CASSSRLPDTQYF. V and J are TRBV7-9 and TRBJ2-3; D gene unclear. Trimming took 4 bases from V and 4 from J, leaving 9 bases between them. The germline CDR1 and CDR2 sequences are SEHNR and FQNEAQ (reference sequence). The CDR3 runs 13 residues. Full variable domain (remainder filled in from reference TRBV7-9 and TRBJ2-3): DTGVSQNPRHKITKRGQNVTFRCDPISEHNRLYWYRQTLGQGPEFLTYFQNEAQLEKSRLLSDRFSAERPKGSFSTLEIQRTEQGDSAMYLCASSSRLPDTQYFGPGTRLTVL.